Here is one TCR beta chain with its context. Its antigen remains unidentified. No per-base quality is available; no much larger clone lies one base away. Using the deep immunoSEQ assay, multiplex PCR amplified TCR CDR3 regions from genomic DNA. Extracted genomic DNA from each cell subset was distributed evenly across all wells of several immunoSEQ 96-well plates, and each plate was treated as a replicate. For unsorted PBMC, roughly 0.3 ug genomic DNA, equal to 30,000 or so T cell genomes, was loaded into each replicate PCR. Unsorted PBMC genomic DNA was sequenced across ten immunoSEQ deep assay plates. Purified libraries were measured with a Qubit 3.0 fluorometer, size-checked on a Bioanalyzer 2100, and measured again with the KAPA Library Quantification kit. Every immunoSEQ 96-well plate was sequenced on a separate single-read 150-cycle Illumina NextSeq 550 flow cell. Per the source publication's procedure: Because the immunoSEQ output held only junctional sequences and lacked quality scores, the filtering could not match the filtering applied to full-length reads. Sequences were annotated with PyIR, a Python wrapper for IgBLAST v1.9, using IMGT germline references to assign V/J genes and CDR3. Reads were filtered out if the reads had weak V/J assignments (E-value above 1e-6), no CDR3, stop codons, out-of-frame junctions, or ambiguous translated residues. A V3J clonotype was defined by an identical inferred V gene, J gene, and CDR3 amino acid sequence. To compute the percentage overlap between repertoires, the number of shared unique clonotypes was divided by the size of the smaller repertoire. Richness of each repertoire was evaluated using RTK rarefaction, the Chao1 estimator, and Recon v2.1 estimates of unobserved clonotypes. In its TCRdb copy, this immuneACCESS table keeps in-frame sequences only and misses some clones. Where compared with another copy, unresolved V genes explain less than half of these, and the others have no known cause. V and J calls plus clone size are reproduced from that table; the DNA served to infer D and trimming. For this sample there are hundreds of thousands of clones; about 79% appear just once. The ten largest clones add up to 10% to 15% of the sample.

This specimen belongs to a study of shared clonotypes between healthy human individuals (dated by TCRdb to the early 2020s). Describing the broader study: The cohort comprised a couple of women and a few men aged 18 to 49 years. Per donor, leukapheresis produced somewhere between about 0.94 and 8.9 billion PBMCs. Blood TCR repertoires of a handful of healthy adults were deeply sequenced to estimate repertoire size and the extent of clonotype sharing between individuals. Libraries were prepared and TCR repertoires were sequenced by different laboratories using diverse techniques, in order to increase sequencing depth and limit assay-specific biases. Broader findings and caveats from the paper: The genetic and exposure-history diversity represented was limited by the small number of donors. Pairwise subsampling led to the expectation that sequencing depth would affect the degree of clonotype sharing among donors. Sampling was limited to blood, and TCR repertoires in tissue likely differ from TCR repertoires in blood.

Deletion took 1 base off V and 2 bases off J, with a span of 6 bases between the germline ends. The CDR3 runs 13 amino acids, cysteine and phenylalanine included. Just CDR3 DNA is preserved here, 39 bases in frame from base 1. CDR1 MNHNS and CDR2 SASEGT were looked up in the germline V gene. The donors were healthy, HIV-negative adults with no recently reported acute infections or vaccinations. Every donor was a Caucasian adult residing in Nashville, Tennessee, USA. For unsorted samples, some 90 million PBMCs were counted, and genomic DNA was extracted using the QIAamp DNA Blood Mini kit. After blood collection by leukapheresis, PBMCs were isolated using Ficoll-Histopaque density gradient centrifugation and then cryopreserved in the vapor phase of liquid nitrogen.

The chain is encoded by TRBV6-1 joined to TRBJ2-7; TRBD1 is a possible D gene, resting on 5 matching bases. The specimen was PBMCs. The sequence was collected from a woman aged 35 to 49 in good health. Some clones in this sample may be carry-over from other donors' samples. The DNA reads as follows: TGTGCCAGCAGTGAAGGACAGCCCTACGAGCAGTACTTC. This sequence encodes CASSEGQPYEQYF.